This T cell receptor (beta chain) was captured by sequencing in a study of tumor and adjacent non-tumor tissue in lung cancer (dated by TCRdb to between 2018 and 2020). With respect to the entire study: Of the cohort, eleven to twelve patients had adenocarcinoma, 2 had squamous cell carcinoma and 1 had small cell lung cancer. Ages among the approximately 15 patients ranged from roughly 30 to 85 years, there were around ten men and 5 women, and disease was at TNM stage I to III. TCRbeta CDR3 sequencing was performed on under 35 paired specimens, with one tumor sample and one normal lung sample collected per patient. Bulk TCRbeta repertoires were compared between lung tumor tissue and matched distant non-tumor lung tissue obtained from more than twelve lung cancer patients. Sequencing produced roughly 130 million productive TCRbeta reads in total, an average of about 4 million reads per sample.

Including cysteine and phenylalanine, the CDR3 has 15 amino acids. Only CDR3 DNA remains: 45 bases, in frame from the first base. V ends up 5 bases short and J 7 bases short, with an unmatched junction base count of 9. RNA was extracted from bulk unsorted tissue and checked for quality with a NanoDrop ND-1000 and an Agilent 2100. Newly diagnosed lung cancer patients without prior chemotherapy who had been admitted for thoracic surgery in China between August and November 2014 were enrolled as donors. Patients with previous radiotherapy or chemotherapy, or with another concurrent cancer, were excluded from the study. Surgical tissue pieces of 1-2 cm3 were preserved in RNAlater solution and were kept at -80 degrees C until use. This clonotype was picked up many times. Its cognate antigen has yet to be identified. It has no much larger one-base neighbor in the sample; base qualities were not kept. Libraries were built with multiplex PCR. Instrument on record: Illumina HiSeq 2500. TCRbeta libraries were constructed through three rounds of nested PCR with primers (Table S4) according to protocols adapted from ARM-PCR. Before sequencing, PCR products of 200-500 bp were excised from the gel and purified with the QIAquick gel extraction kit. The authors' analysis ran thus. Reads were cleaned with Trimmomatic, merged with FLASH into complete CDR3 sequences, and assigned to V(D)J germline segments with MiTCR. VDJtools was used to compute clonal diversity as the inverse Simpson's index. A read counted as productive if the sequence was in-frame and lacked a premature stop codon. TCRdb trimmed the raw reads at Q25, called clones with MiXCR and kept productive beta chains. Rows matching on CDR3 protein sequence are summarized as one entry with the most common DNA and genes. It is TCRdb's table, rather than the study itself, that gives the V and J calls and clone size. Here the sample has 120,000 or so distinct CDR3 sequences; 55% to 75% occur a single time. Of the sample, about 13% falls within the top ten clones.

Broader findings and caveats from the paper: The top 100 clones accounted for a significantly larger cumulative portion of the repertoire in normal lung than in tumor tissue. Younger patients had significantly higher TCR diversity, and higher tumor TCR diversity was associated with shorter overall and disease-free survival. Peripheral blood was not sequenced, so blood TCRbeta repertoires were not examined in the lung cancer patients of the study. The methods do not name the sequencing platform or mention unique molecular identifiers. Tumor tissue showed significantly higher TCR diversity (inverse Simpson) than normal lung tissue, at around 460 vs 160 (P = 0.0075, Mann-Whitney U test). Only roughly 14 patients were included in the cohort, and the need for larger samples and more detailed clinical data was noted by the authors.

The receptor's source is a man aged 30-40 years with non-small cell lung cancer. What was sequenced was lung tumor tissue. The receptor chain draws on TRBV12-3 or TRBV12-4 and TRBJ2-7, with 12 bases matching TRBD2. Here the CDR3 is given as CASSGLAGGPVEQYF. Here is the DNA: TGTGCCAGCAGTGGCCTAGCGGGGGGGCCAGTTGAGCAGTACTTC.